The TCR beta chain described here comes from a study of T cells in localized non-small cell lung cancer. The table lists this clone with a count of one. Antigen: not known. CDR1 and CDR2 from the germline V gene are MNHEY and SMNVEV (reference sequence). The CDR3 is made up of 14 amino acids. V was pared by 3 bases and J by 6 bases, with 15 bases between. The repertoire was sequenced with immunoSEQ multiplex PCR; TCRdb's copy has only in-frame clones and lacks some. The table lists approximately 29,000 clones, 87% of them singletons, with under 7% in the top ten. General study results and limits: Heterogeneity remains possible because sequencing was limited to only one tumor region. The study found T cell clonality highest in uninvolved adjacent lung, above tumor. In adjacent lung appeared a median 57 of the top 100 tumor clones. Increased T cell density in blood showed an association with longer overall survival.

This receptor was taken from a male donor aged 60 or over with stage I lung adenocarcinoma. The source material was peripheral blood, sampled before any cancer treatment. The gene calls are TRBV27 and TRBJ2-7; tentatively, D is TRBD1 (5 bases). The CDR3 sequence: CASSFQGPRGEQYF. The CDR3 DNA is TGTGCCAGCAGTTTTCAAGGGCCTAGGGGCGAGCAGTACTTC.